Each of the 11 T cell receptor beta chains below was sequenced from the same sample in a study of cytomegalovirus exposure and HLA in healthy donors. Primers included in the PCR were 60 Vbeta and 13 Jbeta primers. Here immunoSEQ multiplex PCR was the method, and the copy in TCRdb shows in-frame clones only, minus some. The profile shows roughly 150,000 clones, about 80% of them singletons. Sequenced sample: PBMCs. The receptors stem from a woman in her forties in good health and CMV-seronegative.

The chain combines TRBV7-9 with TRBJ1-2; perhaps TRBD1 as D (5 bases). Trimming stripped 6 bases from V and 3 bases from J, with 17 bases between. Per germline, CDR1 SEHNR and CDR2 FQNEAQ (reference sequence). The CDR3 length is 15 residues. CDR3 loop: CASRGAEGNDYGYTF. CDR3 in DNA: TGTGCCAGCAGAGGGGCGGAGGGAAATGACTATGGCTACACCTTC.

V is TRBV7-8 and J is TRBJ1-2; 10 nucleotides agree with TRBD1. The length of the CDR3 is 14 residues. Germline loops: CDR1 SGHVS, CDR2 FQNEAQ. After removal of 4 bases from V and 7 bases from J, the junction contained 6 bases not matched to a gene. DNA for the CDR3: TGTGCCAGCAGCTGGGGACAGGGGCAGGCTGGCTACACCTTC. This sequence encodes CASSWGQGQAGYTF.

The rearrangement uses TRBV19 and TRBJ1-5, with a tentative D call TRBD1 (5 bases). Germline CDR1 and CDR2: LNHDA and SQIVND (reference sequence). The CDR3 length is 17 residues. V was pared by 2 bases and J by 3 bases, with 17 bases between. CDR3 sequence (DNA): TGTGCCAGTAGTATAATCGGTGGGGCAGGCAACAATCAGCCCCAGCATTTT. It is translated as CASSIIGGAGNNQPQHF.

The chain is built from TRBV18 and TRBJ2-7; D is possibly TRBD1 (7 bases). Looked up from germline, CDR1 is KGHSH and CDR2 is LQKENI. This CDR3 region has 14 residues. Trimming left V 2 bases short and J 1 base short, with 9 bases between. The CDR3 nucleotides read TGTGCCAGCTCACCAGCGGGACAGTCCTACGAGCAGTACTTC. Amino acid sequence: CASSPAGQSYEQYF.

This clone appeared a few times. The chain recombines TRBV29-1 with TRBJ2-2; a weak D match, TRBD2 (7 bases). Trimming cost V 8 bases and J 0 bases, with 16 bases left between them. Germline values: CDR1 SQVTM, CDR2 ANQGSEA. This CDR3 is 15 amino acids long. CDR3 nucleotides: TGCAGCTCACGAGGGGGGGGCTCGAACACCGGGGAGCTGTTTTTT. This gives the protein CSSRGGGSNTGELFF.

The chain uses TRBV5-4 and TRBJ2-1; 8 nucleotides agree with TRBD2. V trimming: 0 bases; J trimming: 5 bases; junction bases outside the gene matches: 4. The CDR3 runs to 15 residues. CDR1 and CDR2 from the germline V gene are SGHNT and YYREEE (reference sequence). CDR3 sequence reads: CASSLGLATHNEQFF. The CDR3 region has the DNA TGTGCCAGCAGCTTGGGACTAGCGACCCACAATGAGCAGTTCTTC. Drawing the rest from reference TRBV5-4 and TRBJ2-1, the complete variable domain is ETGVTQSPTHLIKTRGQQVTLRCSSQSGHNTVSWYQQALGQGPQFIFQYYREEENGRGNFPPRFSGLQFPNYSSELNVNALELDDSALYLCASSLGLATHNEQFFGPGTRLTVL.

The chain joins TRBV7-9 to TRBJ2-7; TRBD1 is a possible D gene (6 bases). The CDR3 runs 16 residues. V lost 1 base to trimming and J lost 0 bases, with 13 bases between them. Germline loops: CDR1 SEHNR, CDR2 FQNEAQ (reference sequence). CDR3 protein: CASSLVNRGGSYEQYF. The CDR3 DNA sequence: TGTGCCAGCAGCTTAGTTAATAGAGGGGGCTCCTACGAGCAGTACTTC.

CDR3 loop: CASSDGAAINSPLHF. CDR3 nucleotide sequence: TGTGCCAGCAGTGACGGAGCCGCAATCAATTCACCCCTCCACTTT. This chain uses TRBV2 with TRBJ1-6, with unresolved D. Per the germline V gene, CDR1 is SNHLY and CDR2 is FYNNEI. V lost 3 bases and J 7 bases, leaving 13 bases between the germline ends. The CDR3 contains 15 residues. Looking up the rest from reference TRBV2 and TRBJ1-6 gives the full variable domain: EPEVTQTPSHQVTQMGQEVILRCVPISNHLYFYWYRQILGQKVEFLVSFYNNEISEKSEIFDDQFSVERPDGSNFTLKIRSTKLEDSAMYFCASSDGAAINSPLHFGNGTRLTVT.

This rearrangement joins TRBV28 to TRBJ1-5, with D unresolved. Germline-derived CDR1 and CDR2 are MDHEN and SYDVKM. The CDR3 contains 13 residues. Trimming took 9 bases from V and 0 from J, leaving 9 bases between them. The CDR3 region has the DNA TGTGCCAGTACAGATTATAGCAATCAGCCCCAGCATTTT. Translated, it gives CASTDYSNQPQHF.

The genes are TRBV6-5 and TRBJ1-5; tentatively, D is TRBD1 (6 bases). Germline V gene data show CDR1 as MNHEY and CDR2 as SVGAGI. The CDR3 length is 14 residues. V lost 8 bases and J 0 bases, leaving 11 bases between the germline ends. In DNA, the CDR3 is TGTGCCAGCGGACAGTCTTATAGCAATCAGCCCCAGCATTTT. It specifies CASGQSYSNQPQHF.

The rearrangement uses TRBV19 and TRBJ1-5; D ambiguous. V lost 6 bases, J lost 4 bases, and 7 bases lay in between. This CDR3 comprises 12 residues. CDR1 is LNHDA and CDR2 is SQIVND in the germline V gene (reference sequence). CDR3 nucleotides: TGTGCCAGTAGAGGCGGGAATCAGCCCCAGCATTTT. Encoded protein: CASRGGNQPQHF. Full variable domain (remainder filled in from reference TRBV19 and TRBJ1-5): DGGITQSPKYLFRKEGQNVTLSCEQNLNHDAMYWYRQDPGQGLRLIYYSQIVNDFQKGDIAEGYSVSREKKESFPLTVTSAQKNPTAFYLCASRGGNQPQHFGDGTRLSIL.